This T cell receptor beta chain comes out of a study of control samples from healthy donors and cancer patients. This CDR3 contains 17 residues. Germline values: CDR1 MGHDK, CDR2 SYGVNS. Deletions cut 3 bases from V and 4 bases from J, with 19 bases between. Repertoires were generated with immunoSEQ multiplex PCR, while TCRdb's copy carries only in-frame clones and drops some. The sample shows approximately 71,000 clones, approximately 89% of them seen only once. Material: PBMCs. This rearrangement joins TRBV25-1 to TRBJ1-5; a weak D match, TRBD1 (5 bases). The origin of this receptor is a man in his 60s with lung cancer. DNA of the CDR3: TGTGCCAGCAGTGAGAGCACGGCAAGAGGGGTTAATCAGCCCCAGCATTTT. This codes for CASSESTARGVNQPQHF.